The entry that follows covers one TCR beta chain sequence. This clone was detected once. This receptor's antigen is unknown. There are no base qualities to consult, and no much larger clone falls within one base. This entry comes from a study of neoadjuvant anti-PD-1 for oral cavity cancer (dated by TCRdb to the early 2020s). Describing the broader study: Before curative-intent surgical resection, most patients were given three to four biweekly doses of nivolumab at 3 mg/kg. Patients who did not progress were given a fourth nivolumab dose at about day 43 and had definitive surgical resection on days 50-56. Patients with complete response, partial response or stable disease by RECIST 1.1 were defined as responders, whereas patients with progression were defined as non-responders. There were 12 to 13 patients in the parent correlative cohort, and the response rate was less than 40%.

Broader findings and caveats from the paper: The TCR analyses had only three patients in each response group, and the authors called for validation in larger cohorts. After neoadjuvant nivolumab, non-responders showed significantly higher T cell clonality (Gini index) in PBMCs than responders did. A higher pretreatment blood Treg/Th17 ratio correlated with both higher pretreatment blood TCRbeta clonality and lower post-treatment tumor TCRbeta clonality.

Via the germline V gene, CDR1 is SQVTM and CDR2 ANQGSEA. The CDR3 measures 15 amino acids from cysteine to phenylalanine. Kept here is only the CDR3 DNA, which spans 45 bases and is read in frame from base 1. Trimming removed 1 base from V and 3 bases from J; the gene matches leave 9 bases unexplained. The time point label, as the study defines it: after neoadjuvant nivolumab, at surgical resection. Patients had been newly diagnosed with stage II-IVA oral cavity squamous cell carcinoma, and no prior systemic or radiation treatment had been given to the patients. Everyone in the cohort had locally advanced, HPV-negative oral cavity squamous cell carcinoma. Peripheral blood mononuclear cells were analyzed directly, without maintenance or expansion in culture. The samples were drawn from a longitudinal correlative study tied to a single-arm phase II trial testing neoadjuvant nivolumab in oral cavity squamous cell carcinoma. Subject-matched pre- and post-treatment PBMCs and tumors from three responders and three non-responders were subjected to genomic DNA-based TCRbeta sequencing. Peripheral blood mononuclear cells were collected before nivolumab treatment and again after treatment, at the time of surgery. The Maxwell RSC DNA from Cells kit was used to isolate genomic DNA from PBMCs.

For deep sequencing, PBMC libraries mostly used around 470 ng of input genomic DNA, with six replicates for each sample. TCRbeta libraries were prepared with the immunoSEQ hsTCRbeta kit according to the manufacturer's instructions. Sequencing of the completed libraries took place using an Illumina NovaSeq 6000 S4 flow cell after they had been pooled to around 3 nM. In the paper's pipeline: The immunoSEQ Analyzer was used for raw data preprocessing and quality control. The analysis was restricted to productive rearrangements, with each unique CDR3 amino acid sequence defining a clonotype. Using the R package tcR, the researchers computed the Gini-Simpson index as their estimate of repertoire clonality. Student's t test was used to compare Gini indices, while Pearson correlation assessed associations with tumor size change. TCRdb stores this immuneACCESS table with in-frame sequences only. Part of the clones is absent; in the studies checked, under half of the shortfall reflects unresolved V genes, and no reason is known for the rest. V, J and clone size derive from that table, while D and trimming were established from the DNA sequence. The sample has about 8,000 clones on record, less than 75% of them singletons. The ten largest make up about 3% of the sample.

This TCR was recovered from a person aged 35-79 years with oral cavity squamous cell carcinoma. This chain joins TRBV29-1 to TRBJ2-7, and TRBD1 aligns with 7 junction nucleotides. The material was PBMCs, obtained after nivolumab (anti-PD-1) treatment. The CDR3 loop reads CSVEVGGQSFYEQYF. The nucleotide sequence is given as TGCAGCGTTGAAGTAGGGGGACAGTCTTTCTACGAGCAGTACTTC.